Following are 8 T cell receptor beta chains from one sample sequenced in a study of T cell responses to AZD1222 COVID-19 vaccine. The repertoire was sequenced with immunoSEQ multiplex PCR; TCRdb's copy has only in-frame clones and lacks some. The sample has 180,000 or so clones, approximately 90% seen once; the top ten hold around 1.3%. The specimen comprised peripheral blood, sampled 28 days after the second AZD1222 dose. The receptors stem from an adult who received the AZD1222 COVID-19 vaccine.

The chain has TRBV30 and TRBJ2-1; perhaps TRBD2 as D (7 bases). Germline assignment: CDR1 GTSNPN and CDR2 SVGIG (reference sequence). The CDR3 runs to 11 residues. Trimming took off 4 bases at V and 15 bases at J, with 16 bases between the two ends. The CDR3 DNA follows: TGTGCCTGGACCGAGGGGGGGGCCCCGTTCTTC. Protein: CAWTEGGAPFF.

The V call is TRBV7-3, the J call TRBJ2-2; D is uncertain. Germline lookup yields CDR1 SGHTA and CDR2 FQGTGA. The germline V and J ends were trimmed by 2 bases and 1 base, with 5 bases remaining between them. The CDR3 runs to 14 residues. The CDR3 nucleotides are TGTGCCAGCAGCTTACTAGAGAACACCGGGGAGCTGTTTTTT. Residues: CASSLLENTGELFF.

This rearrangement joins TRBV5-4 to TRBJ1-1, with D possibly TRBD1 on 6 matching bases. The CDR3 runs 15 residues. CDR1 and CDR2 from the germline V gene are SGHNT and YYREEE (reference sequence). V dropped 2 bases and J dropped 1 base, with 12 bases sitting between them. The CDR3 DNA sequence: TGTGCCAGCAGCTTATATCCGGGACAGAACACTGAAGCTTTCTTT. Its protein is CASSLYPGQNTEAFF.

The gene calls are TRBV21-1 and TRBJ2-5; TRBD1 is the table's D call, not checked against the DNA. TRBV21-1 is recorded as a pseudogene. The CDR3 runs 14 residues. The CDR3 here is CASSNPDREETQYF. Written as DNA, the CDR3 is TGTGCCAGCAGCAACCCCGACAGGGAAGAGACCCAGTACTTC.

V gene TRBV19 combines with J gene TRBJ1-1; D unresolved. V lost 1 base and J lost 0, with 6 bases in between. The length of the CDR3 is 14 residues. Germline CDR1 reads LNHDA; CDR2 reads SQIVND (reference sequence). CDR3 residues: CASSIAYMNTEAFF. DNA for the CDR3: TGTGCCAGTAGTATAGCCTATATGAACACTGAAGCTTTCTTT.

The chain recombines TRBV6-2 or TRBV6-3 with TRBJ1-6; the D is unclear. The V and J ends lost 5 bases and 5 bases respectively, with 25 bases between them. CDR3 size: 19 residues. The germline V gene has CDR1 MNHEY and CDR2 SVGEGT. The CDR3 nucleotides are TGTGCCAGCAGTCCGCGGTGGGGTACCGACGGATCAAATAATTCACCCCTCCACTTT. Translating it yields CASSPRWGTDGSNNSPLHF.

J is TRBJ1-1 and V is TRBV20-1; the D gene is possibly TRBD1 (5 bases). Trimming pared 3 bases from V and 0 bases from J, leaving 14 bases between. The CDR3 has 15 amino acids. The germline gives CDR1 DFQATT, CDR2 SNEGSKA (reference sequence). The CDR3 DNA is TGCAGTGCTAGTAGGGGCAGTTCCATGAACACTGAAGCTTTCTTT. It is translated as CSASRGSSMNTEAFF.

This rearrangement joins TRBV18 to TRBJ2-6, with D perhaps matching TRBD1 (6 bases). The germline V gene encodes CDR1 KGHSH and CDR2 LQKENI. The CDR3 loop spans 17 amino acids. Trimming cost V 4 bases and J 0 bases, with 13 bases left between them. CDR3: CASSLGTPSSGANVLTF. The CDR3 bases are TGTGCCAGCTCACTCGGGACACCTAGCTCTGGGGCCAACGTCCTGACTTTC.